One and the same sample provided the 23 T cell receptor beta chains below, sequenced in a study of T cell responses to AZD1222 COVID-19 vaccine. Produced via immunoSEQ multiplex PCR; TCRdb's table is partial and in-frame only. The sample yields about 150,000 clones, 90% to 95% seen once. Sequenced here: peripheral blood, sampled on day 0 of AZD1222 vaccination. These receptors were obtained from an adult in good health.

This chain links TRBV3-1 (or the pseudogene TRBV3-2) with TRBJ1-4, with D tentatively TRBD1 (5 bases). The CDR3 runs 14 residues. Germline CDR1 reads LGHDT; CDR2 reads YNNKEL (reference sequence). Between the trimmed V and J ends, which lost 1 base and 6 bases, there was a span of 9 bases. The CDR3 region is CASSQAGIDEKLFF. The CDR3 region has the DNA TGTGCCAGCAGCCAAGCAGGGATTGATGAAAAACTGTTTTTT.

Here the CDR3 DNA reads TGTGCCAGCAGCTATACGCTAACCGGGGAGCTGTTTTTT. Its protein product is CASSYTLTGELFF. The chain carries TRBV7-2 and TRBJ2-2; D remains unclear. The CDR3 is made up of 13 amino acids. Germline CDR1 SGHTA, CDR2 FQGNSA. V was shortened by 4 bases and J by 5 bases, with 8 bases between the two germline ends.

The rearrangement links TRBV6-2 or TRBV6-3 to TRBJ2-4; D remains unclear. Germline loops: CDR1 MNHEY, CDR2 SVGEGT. There are 17 residues in the CDR3. Trimming took off 5 bases at V and 3 bases at J, with 20 bases between the two ends. The CDR3 reads CASSQRIGVLDKNIQYF. The CDR3 coding sequence is TGTGCCAGCAGTCAACGGATTGGAGTTTTAGACAAAAACATTCAGTACTTC.

The chain couples TRBV10-1 to TRBJ2-1, with D possibly being TRBD1 or TRBD2 (5 bases each). Germline V gives CDR1 WNHNN, CDR2 SYGVQD (reference sequence). The CDR3 is 16 amino acids. The V end was cut by 4 bases, the J end by 2 bases, with 15 bases between. The CDR3 DNA sequence: TGCGCCAGCAGTGGGGGATCCGAGGGGACCTACAATGAGCAGTTCTTC. Amino acids: CASSGGSEGTYNEQFF.

In this sample, this clone turned up once. The gene calls are TRBV9 and TRBJ2-5; 7 nucleotides agree with TRBD1. Germline CDR1 is SGDLS and CDR2 is YYNGEE. There are 14 residues in the CDR3. Trimming took 4 bases from V and 3 from J; bases not matched to a gene: 6. In DNA form, the CDR3 reads TGTGCCAGCAGCCTAGGTGGGACAGAAGAGACCCAGTACTTC. Protein product: CASSLGGTEETQYF. Filled out from reference TRBV9 and TRBJ2-5, the complete variable domain reads DSGVTQTPKHLITATGQRVTLRCSPRSGDLSVYWYQQSLDQGLQFLIQYYNGEERAKGNILERFSAQQFPDLHSELNLSSLELGDSALYFCASSLGGTEETQYFGPGTRLLVL.

V usage is TRBV6-2 or TRBV6-3 and J usage is TRBJ2-7; 11 nucleotides match TRBD2. CDR3 length equals 13 residues. Unmatched junction bases numbered 3, after V lost 5 bases and J lost 6 bases. Per the germline V gene, CDR1 is MNHEY and CDR2 is SVGEGT. This chain's CDR3 is CASSTSGRGEQYF. In DNA form, the CDR3 reads TGTGCCAGCAGTACTAGCGGGAGAGGCGAGCAGTACTTC.

This chain uses TRBV2 with TRBJ2-2; D is unclear. CDR3 length equals 15 residues. Germline lookup yields CDR1 SNHLY and CDR2 FYNNEI. Trimming stripped 7 bases from V and 2 bases from J, with 14 bases between. The CDR3, as DNA: TGTGCCAGCACCCCGGACGGGTTTAACACCGGGGAGCTGTTTTTT. Encoded protein: CASTPDGFNTGELFF.

The J gene is TRBJ2-3, the V gene TRBV10-2; 8 bases are a match to TRBD2. After removal of 2 bases from V and 3 bases from J, the junction contained 13 bases not matched to a gene. The CDR3 contains 18 residues. Germline CDR1 WSHSY, CDR2 SAAADI. The CDR3 is CASSEARLALGGTDTQYF. Here the CDR3 DNA reads TGCGCCAGCAGTGAGGCCAGACTAGCGCTAGGGGGTACAGATACGCAGTATTTT.

J is TRBJ1-1 and V is TRBV7-9, with D uncertain. With 8 bases removed from V and 2 bases from J, the gap between germline ends came to 12 bases. CDR1 is SEHNR and CDR2 is FQNEAQ in the germline V gene (reference sequence). The CDR3 length is 13 residues. The CDR3 reads CASGPDFNTEAFF. The CDR3 coding sequence is TGTGCCAGCGGGCCAGATTTTAACACTGAAGCTTTCTTT.

The V gene is TRBV28, the J gene TRBJ2-7, with 10 bases matching TRBD2. The CDR3 has 15 residues. Looked up from germline, CDR1 is MDHEN and CDR2 is SYDVKM. The junction had 3 bases not matched to a gene; V was cut back by 2 bases and J by 2 bases. CDR3: CASSLGAGGAYEQYF. CDR3 sequence (DNA): TGTGCCAGCAGTTTAGGAGCGGGGGGGGCCTACGAGCAGTACTTC.

This clone was observed a single time. The chain employs TRBV7-9 and TRBJ1-3; 7 nucleotides agree with TRBD1. Germline trimming cut 3 bases from V and 4 bases from J; bases unmatched to any gene: 9. The CDR3 is 16 residues long. CDR1 is SEHNR, CDR2 FQNEAQ, per germline (reference sequence). CDR3 coding DNA: TGTGCCAGCAGCTTTCGTGAGACAGGGCGAGGAAACACCATATATTTT. Amino acid sequence: CASSFRETGRGNTIYF.

This rearrangement joins TRBV7-9 to TRBJ2-7, with 7 bases aligning to TRBD1. V lost 7 bases, J lost 5 bases, and 5 bases stayed unmatched. The V gene's germline CDR1 is SEHNR and CDR2 FQNEAQ (reference sequence). The CDR3 spans 12 residues. In DNA form, the CDR3 reads TGTGCCAGCACAGGGGGAAACCACGAGCAGTACTTC. It encodes CASTGGNHEQYF.

The V gene is TRBV5-6, the J gene TRBJ1-2; no clear D gene. The V gene's germline CDR1 is SGHDT and CDR2 YYEEEE. V was shortened by 1 base and J by 8 bases, with 9 bases between the two germline ends. This CDR3 is 12 amino acids long. The CDR3 coding sequence is TGTGCCAGCAGCTTGAGTCGTGGGGGCTACACCTTC. Translating it yields CASSLSRGGYTF.

This chain uses TRBV28 with TRBJ1-5; tentative D call: TRBD1 (5 bases). V dropped 5 bases and J dropped 7 bases, with 12 bases sitting between them. This CDR3 has 13 residues. Looked up from germline, CDR1 is MDHEN and CDR2 is SYDVKM. The CDR3 coding sequence is TGTGCCAGCAGTCCCTATGGGGCCCAGCCCCAGCATTTT. Translation: CASSPYGAQPQHF.

The chain carries TRBV2 and TRBJ2-3; D might be TRBD1 (5 bases). Trimming shortened V by 6 bases and J by 0 bases, and 13 bases separated the two germline ends. The CDR3 is 15 residues long. Germline CDR1 and CDR2: SNHLY and FYNNEI. As DNA, the CDR3 is TGTGCCAGCAGGGTTCAGGGAACTAGCACAGATACGCAGTATTTT. It is translated as CASRVQGTSTDTQYF.

The J gene is TRBJ2-3, the V gene TRBV28; 10 bases align to TRBD2. Germline V CDR1 and CDR2: MDHEN, SYDVKM. The ends lost 2 bases at V and 3 bases at J; junction bases unmatched: 5. The CDR3 runs 16 residues. The CDR3 is CASSLTLAGETDTQYF. CDR3 coding DNA: TGTGCCAGCAGTTTAACCCTAGCGGGAGAAACAGATACGCAGTATTTT.

The gene calls are TRBV5-6 and TRBJ1-1, with D hard to call. The CDR3 sequence is 13 residues long. V lost 7 bases and J lost 1, with 11 bases in between. CDR1 is SGHDT and CDR2 is YYEEEE in the germline V gene. The CDR3 DNA sequence: TGTGCCAGCTCCCTTACACCGAACACTGAAGCTTTCTTT. Amino acid sequence: CASSLTPNTEAFF.

This clone was counted once. J is TRBJ2-3 and V is TRBV27; D possibly corresponds to TRBD2 (5 bases). V gave up 5 bases and J gave up 3 bases, with 15 bases separating them. CDR1 is MNHEY and CDR2 is SMNVEV in the germline V gene (reference sequence). The CDR3 has 15 amino acids. In DNA, the CDR3 is TGTGCCAGCAGTCCTCTCGGGGAAAGGACAGATACGCAGTATTTT. Protein: CASSPLGERTDTQYF.

This chain connects TRBV13 to TRBJ2-5; 7 positions agree with TRBD1. V was pared by 4 bases and J by 1 base, with 6 bases of the junction left unmatched. The CDR3 spans 15 residues. Germline V gives CDR1 PRHDT, CDR2 FYEKMQ (reference sequence). CDR3: CASSYRTGAQETQYF. The CDR3, as DNA: TGTGCCAGCAGCTACCGGACAGGAGCCCAAGAGACCCAGTACTTC.

The gene calls are TRBV27 and TRBJ2-7; the D gene is possibly TRBD1 (6 bases). V was trimmed by 6 bases and J by 9 bases, leaving 12 bases between them. This CDR3 region has 11 residues. CDR1 is MNHEY and CDR2 is SMNVEV in the germline V gene (reference sequence). The CDR3 DNA follows: TGTGCCAGCAGATTCCAGGGGTGGCAGTACTTC. Translation: CASRFQGWQYF.

This chain joins TRBV19 and TRBJ2-7; the D gene is possibly TRBD2 (6 bases). Germline loops: CDR1 LNHDA, CDR2 SQIVND (reference sequence). The CDR3 totals 14 residues. Trimming pared 4 bases from V and 4 bases from J, leaving 14 bases between. The CDR3 DNA reads as TGTGCCAGTAGTAAATCCCGGGGGAATTACGAGCAGTACTTC. Translated, it gives CASSKSRGNYEQYF.

V gene TRBV19 combines with J gene TRBJ2-5; D gene uncertain. There are 11 residues in the CDR3. Germline V gives CDR1 LNHDA, CDR2 SQIVND (reference sequence). The V end lost 3 bases, the J end lost 4 bases, and 3 bases lay between the germline ends. CDR3 protein: CASSIAETQYF. Written as DNA, the CDR3 is TGTGCCAGTAGTATCGCAGAGACCCAGTACTTC.

This clone has just a few counts. The J gene is TRBJ2-5, the V gene TRBV7-2; TRBD2 aligns across 10 bases. Looked up from germline, CDR1 is SGHTA and CDR2 is FQGNSA. Losses at the gene ends were 4 bases for V and 5 bases for J; bases not matched to a gene: 10. This CDR3 spans 16 amino acids. The CDR3 bases are TGTGCCAGCAGCTCGTCCCTAGCGGGAGTGTGGGAGACCCAGTACTTC. This gives the protein CASSSSLAGVWETQYF.